This TCR beta chain originates from a study of radiation and T cells in renal cell carcinoma. Germline-derived CDR1 and CDR2 are LNHDA and SQIVND (reference sequence). V gave up 5 bases and J gave up 3 bases; unmatched junction bases: 7. The CDR3 length is 15 residues. Time point indicated: blood 2 weeks post-SBRT. Treatment in this sample: 15 Gy SBRT to primary tumor, nephrectomy 4 weeks later. The patient's renal cell carcinoma had clear cell pathology. The repertoire was sequenced with immunoSEQ multiplex PCR; TCRdb's copy has only in-frame clones and lacks some. This repertoire shows around 130,000 clones, 81% found once; its top ten account for 1.5% to 2%. As concerns this clone: Its antigen is not known.

Points from the study as a whole: Without pretreatment biopsies, baseline tumor clonotype presence was undetermined. Top tumor clonotypes rose in blood 2 weeks post-radiation, then contracted.

The sequenced sample was blood, obtained from a patient whose treatment included radiotherapy and nephrectomy. This chain uses TRBV19 with TRBJ2-1; 7 positions match TRBD1. The TCR comes from a woman aged 55-69 years with renal cell carcinoma. CDR3 nucleotide sequence: TGTGCCAGTAGTCAAAGACAGGGATTCTACAATGAGCAGTTCTTC. Its protein product is CASSQRQGFYNEQFF. The entire variable domain, with the rest obtained from reference TRBV19 and TRBJ2-1, is as follows: DGGITQSPKYLFRKEGQNVTLSCEQNLNHDAMYWYRQDPGQGLRLIYYSQIVNDFQKGDIAEGYSVSREKKESFPLTVTSAQKNPTAFYLCASSQRQGFYNEQFFGPGTRLTVL.